The 28 T cell receptor beta chains reported below all come from one sample, sequenced in a study of low-dose radiotherapy and immunotherapy resistance in tumors. As to time point: before trial treatment. With TRAV- and TRBV-specific primers, first-strand cDNA was made, covering the alpha and beta chains. TCRs were amplified for roughly 20 PCR cycles with a constant-region primer and V-primer adapter. Each CDR3 protein is one row after TCRdb ran MiXCR on the reads. The sample includes tens of thousands of distinct CDR3 sequences, 18% seen only once; the top ten take 2.8%. Sequences were derived from PBMCs, sampled before treatment. The receptors were sampled from a male donor with prostate cancer.

This clonotype was seen at least ten times. This chain links TRBV19 with TRBJ1-2; D is unresolved. The CDR3 sequence is 17 residues long. V dropped 0 bases and J dropped 3 bases, with 17 bases sitting between them. Germline assignment: CDR1 LNHDA and CDR2 SQIVND (reference sequence). The CDR3: CASSIDRSAGRHYGYTF. Here the CDR3 DNA reads TGTGCCAGTAGTATAGATAGGTCCGCGGGCAGACACTATGGCTACACCTTC.

This clonotype showed up many times. CDR3 DNA sequence: TGTGCCAGCAGTTTCGGGAGGGAGACCCAGTACTTC. Translated, it gives CASSFGRETQYF. This sequence joins TRBV12-3 or TRBV12-4 and TRBJ2-5; 7 bases are a match to TRBD2. The V and J ends lost 3 bases and 5 bases, in that order; junction bases with no gene match: 0. This CDR3 contains 12 residues.

In this sample, this clonotype turned up many times. The V call is TRBV7-2, the J call TRBJ2-5; weak D call: TRBD2 (6 bases). The CDR3 is made up of 13 amino acids. The germline CDR1 and CDR2 sequences are SGHTA and FQGNSA. V was pared by 3 bases and J by 4 bases, with 9 bases between. CDR3 nucleotides: TGTGCCAGCAGCTTTGGGGGGTCAGAGACCCAGTACTTC. Its protein is CASSFGGSETQYF.

Many counts were recorded for this clonotype. The chain is built from TRBV11-2 and TRBJ2-3, with no clear D. Trimming shortened V by 5 bases and J by 3 bases, and 6 bases separated the two germline ends. Germline V gene sequence: CDR1 SGHAT, CDR2 FQNNGV. The CDR3 has 12 residues. This chain's CDR3 is CASSLVTDTQYF. The CDR3, as DNA: TGTGCCAGCAGCCTGGTGACAGATACGCAGTATTTT.

There are many counts of this clonotype. The chain uses TRBV29-1 and TRBJ2-7; either TRBD1 or TRBD2 may fit D (5 bases each). This CDR3 has 12 residues. Germline CDR1 reads SQVTM; CDR2 reads ANQGSEA. V dropped 5 bases and J dropped 4 bases, with 12 bases sitting between them. The chain's CDR3 is CSVLGDGYEQYF. The CDR3 DNA reads TGCAGCGTTCTAGGGGACGGTTACGAGCAGTACTTC.

This clonotype was observed at least ten times. This rearrangement joins TRBV6-6 to TRBJ1-1, with 8 bases matching TRBD1. CDR3 size: 14 residues. V was clipped by 6 bases and J by 5 bases; unmatched bases: 8. Looked up from germline, CDR1 is MNHNY and CDR2 is SVGAGI (reference sequence). The DNA of the CDR3 is TGTGCCAGCAGCTCAACAGGGGGGCATACTGAAGCTTTCTTT. It codes for CASSSTGGHTEAFF.

Note on this clonotype: A much larger clone differs by one base, so this may be a read error. Written as DNA, the CDR3 is TGCGCCATCAGCCAATTTATGCTCGGGAGTAATCAGCCCCAGCATTTT. This gives the protein CAISQFMLGSNQPQHF. The gene calls are TRBV4-3 and TRBJ1-5; D is unresolved. CDR3 size: 16 residues. CDR1 is LGHNA, CDR2 YSLEER, per germline.

This clonotype was found many times. V is TRBV29-1 and J is TRBJ2-7; the match to TRBD2 covers 9 bases. This CDR3 spans 12 amino acids. CDR1 SQVTM and CDR2 ANQGSEA come from the germline V gene. V lost 6 bases to trimming and J lost 5 bases; unmatched junction nucleotides: 5. The CDR3 bases are TGCAGCGTAGGGACTAGCTCTCACGAGCAGTACTTC. Encoded protein: CSVGTSSHEQYF.

With regard to this clonotype: This probably arose from a read error, given a far larger clone one base away. This chain joins TRBV30 and TRBJ2-5; D ambiguous. The CDR3 is 14 amino acids. CDR1 GTSNPN and CDR2 SVGIG come from the germline V gene (reference sequence). V was shortened by 0 bases and J by 11 bases, with 19 bases between the two germline ends. Here the CDR3 DNA reads TGTGCCTGGAGTGTACTGAGCTCCTACAATGAGCAGTACTTC. This gives the protein CAWSVLSSYNEQYF.

The chain carries TRBV4-3 and TRBJ1-1; TRBD1 agrees at 9 bases. Looked up from germline, CDR1 is LGHNA and CDR2 is YSLEER. J gave up 11 bases and V 1 base, and 11 bases lay outside the gene matches. CDR3 length: 15 residues. Here the CDR3 DNA reads TGCGCCAGCAGCCAAGTATGGTATTACAGGGGGCCTGCTTTCTTT. Encoded protein: CASSQVWYYRGPAFF.

This clonotype was counted ten times or more. This chain uses TRBV6-5 with TRBJ2-3; TRBD1 is a possible D gene (5 bases). V was trimmed by 0 bases and J by 3 bases, leaving 10 bases between them. Germline CDR1 reads MNHEY; CDR2 reads SVGAGI. This CDR3 is built from 15 residues. CDR3 nucleotide sequence: TGTGCCAGCAGTTACTCAGGGGTTGGGACAGATACGCAGTATTTT. Its translation is CASSYSGVGTDTQYF.

This clonotype was seen at least ten times. The chain has TRBV19 and TRBJ2-7; 8 nucleotides line up with TRBD1. Losses at the gene ends were 6 bases for V and 4 bases for J; bases not matched to a gene: 14. The CDR3 runs to 16 residues. Germline CDR1 is LNHDA and CDR2 is SQIVND (reference sequence). CDR3 sequence (DNA): TGTGCCAGTAGCCCCTATAAACAGGGGGTTCGGTACGAGCAGTACTTC. Translated: CASSPYKQGVRYEQYF.

In its sample, this clonotype is medium-sized. The chain employs TRBV5-1 and TRBJ1-1, with D maybe TRBD1 (6 bases). Trimming left V 0 bases short and J 3 bases short, with 15 bases between. The CDR3 has 16 amino acids. The germline V gene encodes CDR1 SGHRS and CDR2 YFSETQ. The CDR3, as DNA: TGCGCCAGCAGCTTGGCCGGGGGGCGCGGGTACACTGAAGCTTTCTTT. This translates into CASSLAGGRGYTEAFF. The full variable domain, completed using reference TRBV5-1 and TRBJ1-1, is KAGVTQTPRYLIKTRGQQVTLSCSPISGHRSVSWYQQTPGQGLQFLFEYFSETQRNKGNFPGRFSGRQFSNSRSEMNVSTLELGDSALYLCASSLAGGRGYTEAFFGQGTRLTVV.

This clonotype was detected ten times or more. The chain uses TRBV12-3 or TRBV12-4 and TRBJ2-2, with TRBD2 matching over 9 bases. V lost 3 bases, J lost 7 bases, and 9 bases stayed unmatched. This CDR3 spans 16 amino acids. The CDR3 region is CASSFGSGGTSGELFF. The DNA for the CDR3 is TGTGCCAGCAGTTTCGGGAGCGGGGGGACTAGCGGGGAGCTGTTTTTT.

This clonotype was counted ten times or more. V gene TRBV9 combines with J gene TRBJ1-3; D is unresolved. The CDR3 runs 14 residues. V lost 0 bases and J 0 bases, leaving 4 bases between the germline ends. Germline V lookup: CDR1 SGDLS, CDR2 YYNGEE. The CDR3 nucleotides read TGTGCCAGCAGCGTAGGAAGCTCTGGAAACACCATATATTTT. This translates into CASSVGSSGNTIYF.

This clonotype has a count of ten or more. V and J are TRBV19 and TRBJ2-2; the D gene could be TRBD1 or TRBD2 (5 bases each). CDR1 LNHDA and CDR2 SQIVND come from the germline V gene (reference sequence). The CDR3 length is 14 residues. Trimming pared 8 bases from V and 4 bases from J, leaving 14 bases between. In DNA form, the CDR3 reads TGTGCCAGTTCCGGGACCAGCGGCACCGGGGAGCTGTTTTTT. Its protein product is CASSGTSGTGELFF.

This clonotype was observed at least ten times. The chain combines TRBV25-1 with TRBJ2-1; 8 nucleotides line up with TRBD1. CDR3 length: 13 residues. J was trimmed by 5 bases and V by 4 bases; bases with no gene match: 1. Per the germline V gene, CDR1 is MGHDK and CDR2 is SYGVNS. CDR3 DNA: TGTGCCAGCAGTGGACAGGGGAACAATGAGCAGTTCTTC. Encoded protein: CASSGQGNNEQFF.

This chain uses TRBV11-2 with TRBJ2-1; 9 bases align to TRBD2. The V gene end was trimmed by 8 bases and the J gene end by 4 bases; junction bases not matched to a gene: 3. The CDR3 runs to 13 residues. Germline CDR1 is SGHAT and CDR2 is FQNNGV. CDR3 protein: CASCLAGYNEQFF. CDR3 nucleotide sequence: TGTGCCAGCTGCCTAGCGGGATACAATGAGCAGTTCTTC.

The table lists this clonotype with many counts. The chain recombines TRBV12-3 or TRBV12-4 with TRBJ2-1; TRBD1 is a possible D gene (6 bases). V lost 7 bases and J lost 3, with 22 bases in between. The CDR3 length is 17 residues. The chain's CDR3 is CASMGAVVGQGYNEQFF. The CDR3 DNA reads as TGTGCCAGCATGGGGGCGGTAGTGGGTCAGGGCTACAATGAGCAGTTCTTC.

Concerning this clonotype: Given a far larger clone just one base away, this is likely a sequencing read error. The chain employs TRBV20-1 and TRBJ2-7; the D is unclear. Matching the DNA end better, TRBJ2-1 makes the J call doubtful. This CDR3 is 14 amino acids long. The germline gives CDR1 DFQATT, CDR2 SNEGSKA (reference sequence). CDR3 in DNA: TGCAGTGCTAGAGACCCCTGGCGGTGGAATGAGCAGTTCTTC. Protein sequence: CSARDPWRWNEQFF.

This clonotype was found many times. V gene TRBV6-1 combines with J gene TRBJ2-5; 8 bases fit TRBD2. Germline CDR1 reads MNHNS; CDR2 reads SASEGT. The CDR3 covers 16 residues. V lost 2 bases, J lost 3 bases, and 8 bases stayed unmatched. The CDR3 here is CASSEWGGGTEETQYF. Here the CDR3 DNA reads TGTGCCAGCAGTGAATGGGGCGGGGGGACCGAAGAGACCCAGTACTTC.

This clonotype showed up many times. The chain is built from TRBV4-2 and TRBJ2-2, with D perhaps matching TRBD1 or TRBD2 (5 bases each). Germline V gene sequence: CDR1 LGHNA, CDR2 YNFKEQ. CDR3 length equals 15 residues. Deletions cut 0 bases from V and 4 bases from J, with 9 bases between. CDR3 loop: CASSQDGGATGELFF. For the CDR3, the DNA is TGTGCCAGCAGCCAAGATGGGGGAGCCACCGGGGAGCTGTTTTTT.

Many counts were recorded for this clonotype. The chain carries TRBV6-2 or TRBV6-3 and TRBJ2-7; D gene ambiguous. The V gene's germline CDR1 is MNHEY and CDR2 SVGEGT. The ends were cut back, 0 bases at V and 6 bases at J, with 12 bases in the middle. The CDR3 is 14 amino acids. CDR3 sequence: CASSYSITAGEQYF. The CDR3 DNA is TGTGCCAGCAGTTACTCGATCACCGCCGGCGAGCAGTACTTC.

This clonotype was picked up a small number of times. The chain uses TRBV20-1 and TRBJ2-3; no clear D gene. This CDR3 comprises 14 residues. The germline V and J ends were trimmed by 0 bases and 4 bases, with 11 bases remaining between them. Germline V gene sequence: CDR1 DFQATT, CDR2 SNEGSKA (reference sequence). CDR3 loop: CSARDESGADTQYF. CDR3 nucleotide sequence: TGCAGTGCTAGAGATGAATCCGGTGCAGATACGCAGTATTTT.

CDR3 region: CASSSSRQGVYEQYF. CDR3 nucleotide sequence: TGTGCCAGCAGTTCATCGAGACAGGGCGTCTACGAGCAGTACTTC. The chain recombines TRBV27 with TRBJ2-7; 7 bases are a match to TRBD1. The trim removed 4 bases at V and 3 bases at J, leaving 9 bases unmatched. There are 15 residues in the CDR3. Germline CDR1 MNHEY, CDR2 SMNVEV (reference sequence).

This clonotype was found once. The J gene is TRBJ2-3, the V gene TRBV20-1, with 8 bases aligning to TRBD2. The CDR3 runs 16 residues. V shed 0 bases and J 0 bases; nucleotides not matched to a gene: 5. The germline V gene encodes CDR1 DFQATT and CDR2 SNEGSKA (reference sequence). The CDR3 loop reads CSARERRGASTDTQYF. The DNA of the CDR3 is TGCAGTGCTAGAGAGAGGCGGGGGGCGAGCACAGATACGCAGTATTTT.

This clonotype was counted at least ten times. The genes are TRBV29-1 and TRBJ2-7; 7 bases align to TRBD1. The CDR3 is 14 amino acids. With V trimmed by 0 bases and J by 2 bases, 4 bases remained unmatched. Germline V gene data show CDR1 as SQVTM and CDR2 as ANQGSEA. The CDR3 DNA reads as TGCAGCGTTGAAGACCCAGGGGGACCCTACGAGCAGTACTTC. As protein: CSVEDPGGPYEQYF.

This clonotype is medium-sized (0.01 to 0.1%) within its sample. The rearrangement uses TRBV5-6 and TRBJ2-5, with no clear D. Germline V CDR1 and CDR2: SGHDT, YYEEEE. With 1 base removed from V and 5 bases from J, the gap between germline ends came to 3 bases. The CDR3 runs to 11 residues. CDR3 bases: TGTGCCAGCAGCTTGTCGGAGACCCAGTACTTC. It yields the protein CASSLSETQYF.